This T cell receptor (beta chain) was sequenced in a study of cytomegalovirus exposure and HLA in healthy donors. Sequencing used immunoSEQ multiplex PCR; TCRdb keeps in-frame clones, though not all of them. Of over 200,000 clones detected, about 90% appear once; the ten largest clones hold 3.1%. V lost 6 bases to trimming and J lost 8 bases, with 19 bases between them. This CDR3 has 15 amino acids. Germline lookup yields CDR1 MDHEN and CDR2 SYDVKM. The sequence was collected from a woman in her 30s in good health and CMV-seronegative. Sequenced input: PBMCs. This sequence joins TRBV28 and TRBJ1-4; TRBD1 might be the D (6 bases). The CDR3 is CASSFLDSGEEKLFF. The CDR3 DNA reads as TGTGCCAGCAGCTTCCTGGACAGCGGAGAGGAAAAACTGTTTTTT.